This passage covers 17 T cell receptor beta chains from one sample sequenced in a study of cytomegalovirus exposure and HLA in healthy donors. This PCR relied on a set of 60 Vbeta primers and 13 Jbeta primers. Sequenced by immunoSEQ multiplex PCR; TCRdb stores in-frame clones only, minus some. The listing records some 40,000 clones. The specimen sequenced was PBMCs. All receptors come from a human donor in good health.

Comments on this clone: The sample holds other DNA sequences that translate to the same CDR3. V is TRBV4-2 and J is TRBJ1-6; D call uncertain. The CDR3 is made up of 15 amino acids. V was cut by 1 base and J by 6 bases, with 10 bases left in between. Germline V CDR1 and CDR2: LGHNA, YNFKEQ. CDR3 region: CASSQATEINSPLHF. In nucleotides, the CDR3 is TGTGCCAGCAGCCAAGCCACAGAAATTAATTCACCCCTCCACTTT.

This sequence joins TRBV7-8 and TRBJ1-5; 8 bases fit TRBD1. This CDR3 contains 16 residues. Per the germline V gene, CDR1 is SGHVS and CDR2 is FQNEAQ. With 5 bases clipped from V and 6 bases from J, the junction kept 12 bases outside the gene matches. The CDR3 protein is CASSLRGPGAAQPQHF. CDR3 bases: TGTGCCAGCAGCCTCAGGGGGCCCGGGGCCGCTCAGCCCCAGCATTTT.

The rearrangement uses TRBV7-2 and TRBJ2-1; weak D call: TRBD2 (7 bases). The ends were cut back, 4 bases at V and 6 bases at J, with 16 bases in the middle. Germline CDR1 is SGHTA and CDR2 is FQGNSA. The CDR3 runs to 15 residues. The chain's CDR3 is CASSSRWGGFNEQFF. In DNA, the CDR3 is TGTGCCAGCAGCTCCCGGTGGGGGGGCTTCAATGAGCAGTTCTTC. Full variable domain (remainder filled in from reference TRBV7-2 and TRBJ2-1): GAGVSQSPSNKVTEKGKDVELRCDPISGHTALYWYRQSLGQGLEFLIYFQGNSAPDKSGLPSDRFSAERTGGSVSTLTIQRTQQEDSAVYLCASSSRWGGFNEQFFGPGTRLTVL.

The rearrangement uses TRBV6-6 and TRBJ1-2; TRBD1 matches at 9 bases. This CDR3 is 15 amino acids long. Germline CDR1 and CDR2: MNHNY and SVGAGI (reference sequence). Trimming at V came to 7 bases and at J to 7 bases, leaving 13 bases not matched to a gene. CDR3 nucleotides: TGTGCCAGCATTCCATCGGGACAGGGCCGTCGTGGCTACACCTTC. This codes for CASIPSGQGRRGYTF.

The J gene is TRBJ2-3, the V gene TRBV6-1; 7 nucleotides agree with TRBD1. V shed 7 bases and J 0 bases; nucleotides not matched to a gene: 7. The CDR3 consists of 15 residues. Germline CDR1 MNHNS, CDR2 SASEGT. This CDR3 is CASKRGQESTDTQYF. The CDR3 coding sequence is TGTGCCAGCAAAAGAGGACAGGAGAGCACAGATACGCAGTATTTT.

As regards this clone: One end of the junction varies from germline; a read error may be responsible. The chain combines TRBV6-1 with TRBJ1-1, with TRBD1 as a possible D gene (5 bases). The CDR3 extends over 13 amino acids. Looked up from germline, CDR1 is MNHNS and CDR2 is SASEGT. The CDR3 region is CASSEAPAGGEIF. CDR3 DNA: TGTGCCAGCAGTGAAGCACCGGCGGGAGGGGAGATTTTT.

The rearrangement joins TRBV5-6 to TRBJ2-2; D gene uncertain. V lost 3 bases and J 3 bases, leaving 6 bases between the germline ends. Germline V lookup: CDR1 SGHDT, CDR2 YYEEEE. The CDR3 sequence is 13 residues long. DNA of the CDR3: TGTGCCAGCAGCTGGGCTCACACCGGGGAGCTGTTTTTT. It codes for CASSWAHTGELFF.

J is TRBJ1-4 and V is TRBV10-3; no clear D gene. Trimming cost V 7 bases and J 7 bases, with 7 bases left between them. CDR3 length equals 11 residues. Germline CDR1 and CDR2: ENHRY and SYGVKD. The CDR3 sequence is CAITFVEKLFF. The CDR3 DNA reads as TGTGCCATCACTTTCGTTGAAAAACTGTTTTTT.

Measured by frequency, this clone is medium-sized. The genes are TRBV4-1 and TRBJ1-1; 9 bases match TRBD1. Per the germline V gene, CDR1 is MGHRA and CDR2 is YSYEKL. V lost 3 bases and J lost 3; bases outside the gene matches: 8. The CDR3 has 16 residues. CDR3: CASSHLGQGRDTEAFF. CDR3 DNA sequence: TGCGCCAGCAGCCACCTAGGACAGGGGAGGGACACTGAAGCTTTCTTT.

This rearrangement joins TRBV9 to TRBJ1-4, with D perhaps matching TRBD1 (6 bases). Trimming stripped 2 bases from V and 2 bases from J, with 10 bases between. CDR3 size: 15 residues. Germline CDR1 SGDLS, CDR2 YYNGEE. The CDR3 DNA sequence: TGTGCCAGCAGCGTCGGGGGGGCGACTAATGAAAAACTGTTTTTT. Protein sequence: CASSVGGATNEKLFF.

The chain carries TRBV29-1 and TRBJ1-1, with D possibly TRBD1 on 5 matching bases. There are 13 residues in the CDR3. The germline CDR1 and CDR2 sequences are SQVTM and ANQGSEA. Trimming took 1 base from V and 4 from J, leaving 10 bases between them. The CDR3 region is CSVEGGEATEAFF. The DNA of the CDR3 is TGCAGCGTTGAAGGGGGCGAGGCCACTGAAGCTTTCTTT.

This chain links TRBV5-5 with TRBJ1-5, with TRBD1 matching over 9 bases. Looked up from germline, CDR1 is SGHKS and CDR2 is YYEKEE (reference sequence). The CDR3 totals 17 residues. The J segment lost 3 bases and the V segment lost 4 bases, leaving 11 bases of the junction unmatched. DNA of the CDR3: TGTGCCAGCAGCCCCTATGGGACAGGGCTAGTCAATCAGCCCCAGCATTTT. Translating gives CASSPYGTGLVNQPQHF.

The V gene is TRBV6-1, the J gene TRBJ1-6; 7 nucleotides align to TRBD1. CDR1 and CDR2 (germline): MNHNS, SASEGT. After removal of 3 bases from V and 1 base from J, the junction contained 12 bases not matched to a gene. The CDR3 covers 19 residues. The CDR3 region has the DNA TGTGCCAGCAGTGACAGGGGGAATTACTTTAGATCCTATAATTCACCCCTCCACTTT. It yields the protein CASSDRGNYFRSYNSPLHF.

V and J are TRBV28 and TRBJ2-1, with 9 bases identical to TRBD1. CDR1 MDHEN and CDR2 SYDVKM come from the germline V gene. V gave up 3 bases and J gave up 9 bases; unmatched junction bases: 3. The CDR3 runs to 13 residues. Here the CDR3 DNA reads TGTGCCAGCAGTTTTACAGGGGGCACTGAGCAGTTCTTC. Protein product: CASSFTGGTEQFF.

This chain joins TRBV5-6 and TRBJ1-1; TRBD1 matches 8 bases. There are 17 residues in the CDR3. Losses at the gene ends were 3 bases for V and 1 base for J; bases not matched to a gene: 11. Per the germline V gene, CDR1 is SGHDT and CDR2 is YYEEEE. The CDR3 region is CASSSIGQGRKNTEAFF. The DNA of the CDR3 is TGTGCCAGCAGCTCGATTGGACAGGGAAGAAAGAACACTGAAGCTTTCTTT.

The genes are TRBV7-8 and TRBJ1-5; no firm D call. The germline CDR1 and CDR2 sequences are SGHVS and FQNEAQ. V was cut by 5 bases and J by 2 bases, with 10 bases left in between. The CDR3 sequence is 14 residues long. The CDR3 sequence is CASSLGLGNQPQHF. CDR3 bases: TGTGCCAGCAGCCTGGGCTTAGGCAATCAGCCCCAGCATTTT.

This chain links TRBV2 with TRBJ1-1, with D tentatively TRBD1 (5 bases). CDR1 SNHLY and CDR2 FYNNEI come from the germline V gene. CDR3 length: 11 residues. Between the trimmed V and J ends, which lost 6 bases and 5 bases, there was a span of 7 bases. As DNA, the CDR3 is TGTGCCAGCAGACGGGGGACTGAAGCTTTCTTT. Translation: CASRRGTEAFF.